The 32 T cell receptor beta chains in this list originate from one sample, sequenced in a study of shared clonotypes between healthy human individuals (TCRdb year 2020). Libraries came from the immunoSEQ multiplex PCR assay. TCRdb's version of the immuneACCESS table is confined to in-frame rearrangements and falls short of the full clone set. An unresolved V gene accounts for under half of the shortfall where checked; the remainder is of unknown origin. The sample records a few million clones, just over 90% of which are singletons. 0.11% to 0.15% of the sample lies in the top ten. Sequencing used naive CD4+ T cells sorted from blood. The cell subset or site label corresponds to: CD45RA+ positively selected. These receptors came from a man between 18 and 29 years old in good health.

A note on this clone: Distinct nucleotide sequences in the sample also encode this CDR3. The chain links TRBV5-4 to TRBJ2-2; no clear D. Germline CDR1 reads SGHNT; CDR2 reads YYREEE (reference sequence). The CDR3 length is 14 residues. Trimming left V 0 bases short and J 2 bases short, with 5 bases between. The CDR3 coding sequence is TGTGCCAGCAGCTTGGACCGAAACACCGGGGAGCTGTTTTTT. Residues: CASSLDRNTGELFF.

Only one count was recorded for this clone. The chain uses TRBV2 and TRBJ2-7; 9 bases fit TRBD1. J gave up 7 bases and V 6 bases, and 13 bases lay outside the gene matches. This CDR3 has 15 residues. The V gene's germline CDR1 is SNHLY and CDR2 FYNNEI. As DNA, the CDR3 is TGTGCCAGCAGATACTCCGGGACAGGGCTGAAAGAGCAGTACTTC. This translates into CASRYSGTGLKEQYF.

The chain combines TRBV19 with TRBJ2-1; D may be TRBD2 (6 bases). The CDR3 sequence is 14 residues long. V lost 5 bases, J lost 5 bases, and 13 bases lay in between. Germline V gene data show CDR1 as LNHDA and CDR2 as SQIVND (reference sequence). The CDR3 bases are TGTGCCAGTAGTTCAGGACTAACCCACAATGAGCAGTTCTTC. Residues: CASSSGLTHNEQFF.

V gene TRBV14 combines with J gene TRBJ2-6; 7 bases map to TRBD1. Per germline, CDR1 SGHDN and CDR2 FVKESK. The V segment lost 5 bases and the J segment 3 bases; nucleotides outside the gene matches: 7. The CDR3 loop spans 16 amino acids. The CDR3 region is CASSYQTGVGANVLTF. CDR3 nucleotide sequence: TGTGCCAGCAGCTACCAAACAGGGGTTGGGGCCAACGTCCTGACTTTC.

This clone turned up a few times. The rearrangement uses TRBV10-2 and TRBJ1-5, with D possibly matching TRBD1 (6 bases). Trimming pared 6 bases from V and 4 bases from J, leaving 13 bases between. CDR3 size: 14 residues. Germline CDR1 is WSHSY and CDR2 is SAAADI. The CDR3 sequence is CASSEGQLNQPQHF. The DNA of the CDR3 is TGCGCCAGCAGCGAAGGACAGTTAAATCAGCCCCAGCATTTT.

The V gene is TRBV5-4, the J gene TRBJ2-7, with 9 positions matching TRBD2. V was pared by 0 bases and J by 3 bases, with 4 bases of the junction left unmatched. Germline CDR1 and CDR2: SGHNT and YYREEE (reference sequence). The CDR3 runs to 15 residues. CDR3 region: CASSLGTSDIYEQYF. CDR3 in DNA: TGTGCCAGCAGCTTGGGGACTAGCGACATCTACGAGCAGTACTTC.

Here the CDR3 reads CASSSRDTLNTGELFF. Written as DNA, the CDR3 is TGCGCCAGCAGCTCCCGGGACACCTTGAACACCGGGGAGCTGTTTTTT. The chain carries TRBV5-1 and TRBJ2-2; a weak D match, TRBD1 (6 bases). CDR1 SGHRS and CDR2 YFSETQ come from the germline V gene. The V gene lost 3 bases and the J gene lost 1 base, with 13 bases spanning the gap. CDR3 length: 16 residues.

To note about this clone: Within the sample, other DNA sequences also encode this same CDR3. This chain uses TRBV11-2 with TRBJ2-7; tentatively, D is TRBD2 (6 bases). Trimming cost V 1 base and J 0 bases, with 13 bases left between them. Looked up from germline, CDR1 is SGHAT and CDR2 is FQNNGV. This CDR3 contains 16 residues. The CDR3 loop is CASSLVGGPSSYEQYF. CDR3 nucleotide sequence: TGTGCCAGCAGCTTAGTGGGGGGTCCGAGCTCCTACGAGCAGTACTTC.

The chain is built from TRBV7-2 and TRBJ1-5; D not certain. This CDR3 is built from 15 residues. Germline assignment: CDR1 SGHTA and CDR2 FQGNSA. V lost 1 base and J lost 4, with 11 bases in between. The CDR3 region is CASSLGEGWNQPQHF. In DNA form, the CDR3 reads TGTGCCAGCAGCTTAGGAGAGGGATGGAATCAGCCCCAGCATTTT.

The chain carries TRBV4-1 and TRBJ2-7; 8 nucleotides line up with TRBD1. This CDR3 is built from 16 residues. Trimming at V came to 1 base and at J to 1 base, leaving 6 bases not matched to a gene. Germline values: CDR1 MGHRA, CDR2 YSYEKL. This CDR3 is CASSQGRDRYSYEQYF. The DNA for the CDR3 is TGCGCCAGCAGCCAAGGAAGGGACAGGTATTCCTACGAGCAGTACTTC.

The rearrangement uses TRBV7-8 and TRBJ2-3; D tentatively fits TRBD1 or TRBD2 (5 bases each). Germline values: CDR1 SGHVS, CDR2 FQNEAQ. The V and J ends lost 5 bases and 5 bases respectively, with 20 bases between them. The CDR3 covers 16 residues. CDR3 in DNA: TGTGCCAGCAGCCGACAGAGTTTGCGGGTGAGAGATACGCAGTATTTT. Translated: CASSRQSLRVRDTQYF.

J is TRBJ1-2 and V is TRBV27; 8 nucleotides agree with TRBD1. The CDR3 consists of 14 residues. Looked up from germline, CDR1 is MNHEY and CDR2 is SMNVEV (reference sequence). With 7 bases clipped from V and 4 bases from J, the junction kept 8 bases outside the gene matches. CDR3: CASTARQGTYGYTF. The CDR3 bases are TGTGCCAGCACTGCTCGACAGGGGACCTATGGCTACACCTTC.

This clone was seen more than once but under ten times. Other nucleotide sequences from this sample produce the same CDR3. This chain joins TRBV19 and TRBJ2-2, with D possibly called TRBD1 or TRBD2 (5 bases each). V gave up 6 bases and J gave up 1 base, with 9 bases separating them. Germline CDR1 and CDR2: LNHDA and SQIVND (reference sequence). CDR3 size: 14 residues. The chain's CDR3 is CASRGTVNTGELFF. The CDR3 DNA reads as TGTGCCAGTAGAGGGACGGTGAACACCGGGGAGCTGTTTTTT.

About this clone: The sample has other DNA sequences that encode this CDR3 too. This sequence joins TRBV14 and TRBJ1-2, with D uncertain. With 3 bases removed from V and 2 bases from J, the gap between germline ends came to 7 bases. CDR3 length: 13 residues. Germline-derived CDR1 and CDR2 are SGHDN and FVKESK. CDR3 loop: CASSQGRNYGYTF. CDR3 nucleotide sequence: TGTGCCAGCAGCCAGGGGAGGAACTATGGCTACACCTTC.

Remarks on this clone: One end of the junction fails to match germline, which may point to a read error. This same CDR3 is encoded by further DNA sequences in the sample. The V call is TRBV29-1, the J call TRBJ1-1; 7 nucleotides agree with TRBD1. The CDR3 covers 13 residues. Germline V CDR1 and CDR2: SQVTM, ANQGSEA. DNA of the CDR3: TGCAGCGTGACCGGGACAGCGAACACTGAGGCTTTCTTT. This encodes CSVTGTANTEAFF.

V and J are TRBV19 and TRBJ1-5; 10 positions agree with TRBD1. The germline V gene has CDR1 LNHDA and CDR2 SQIVND (reference sequence). There are 14 residues in the CDR3. Trimming cost V 6 bases and J 5 bases; bases outside gene matches: 4. The CDR3 here is CASSRQGAYQPQHF. Written as DNA, the CDR3 is TGTGCCAGTAGCAGACAGGGGGCTTATCAGCCCCAGCATTTT.

This rearrangement joins TRBV7-2 to TRBJ1-2; weak D call: TRBD1 (5 bases). The CDR3 totals 13 residues. V was pared by 6 bases and J by 4 bases, with 12 bases between. CDR1 and CDR2 from the germline V gene are SGHTA and FQGNSA. The CDR3 DNA is TGTGCCAGCAGTCCGGACAACTTCTATGGCTACACCTTC. It codes for CASSPDNFYGYTF. Drawing the rest from reference TRBV7-2 and TRBJ1-2, the complete variable domain is GAGVSQSPSNKVTEKGKDVELRCDPISGHTALYWYRQSLGQGLEFLIYFQGNSAPDKSGLPSDRFSAERTGGSVSTLTIQRTQQEDSAVYLCASSPDNFYGYTFGSGTRLTVV.

This rearrangement joins TRBV7-9 to TRBJ2-2, with TRBD1 matching over 7 bases. Germline CDR1 SEHNR, CDR2 FQNEAQ (reference sequence). The CDR3 runs 16 residues. J was trimmed by 2 bases and V by 6 bases; bases with no gene match: 9. The CDR3: CASSPQTGANTGELFF. CDR3 nucleotides: TGTGCCAGCAGTCCCCAAACAGGGGCTAACACCGGGGAGCTGTTTTTT.

The chain combines TRBV5-4 with TRBJ2-7; 11 positions agree with TRBD1. V dropped 0 bases and J dropped 4; count of bases not matched to a gene: 0. CDR1 is SGHNT, CDR2 YYREEE, per germline (reference sequence). The CDR3 runs to 14 residues. The CDR3 protein is CASSLGDRGYEQYF. CDR3 nucleotides: TGTGCCAGCAGCTTGGGGGACAGGGGGTACGAGCAGTACTTC.

The V call is TRBV5-4, the J call TRBJ2-7; 9 bases match TRBD1. The CDR3 is 17 residues long. V shed 3 bases, J shed 2 bases, and the junction held 12 bases outside the gene matches. Germline values: CDR1 SGHNT, CDR2 YYREEE (reference sequence). CDR3: CASSYQPGTGSTYEQYF. CDR3 nucleotides: TGTGCCAGCAGCTACCAACCGGGGACAGGGTCAACCTACGAGCAGTACTTC.

This clone was seen a single time. The V gene is TRBV28, the J gene TRBJ2-5, with D possibly being TRBD2 (5 bases). The V gene lost 6 bases and the J gene lost 0 bases, with 8 bases spanning the gap. The CDR3 is 13 residues long. Germline V gene data show CDR1 as MDHEN and CDR2 as SYDVKM. This CDR3 reads CASRRLNQETQYF. The CDR3 nucleotides read TGTGCCAGCAGAAGACTAAACCAAGAGACCCAGTACTTC.

V gene TRBV30 combines with J gene TRBJ2-4; possibly TRBD1 for D (6 bases). V was shortened by 4 bases and J by 1 base, with 17 bases between the two germline ends. The CDR3 totals 16 residues. Germline-derived CDR1 and CDR2 are GTSNPN and SVGIG (reference sequence). CDR3 amino acids: CAWKSRDNSAKNIQYF. CDR3 coding DNA: TGTGCCTGGAAATCTCGGGACAATTCGGCCAAAAACATTCAGTACTTC. The full variable domain, in which reference TRBV30 and TRBJ2-4 provide the parts outside the CDR3, is SQTIHQWPATLVQPVGSPLSLECTVEGTSNPNLYWYRQAAGRGLQLLFYSVGIGQISSEVPQNLSASRPQDRQFILSSKKLLLSDSGFYLCAWKSRDNSAKNIQYFGAGTRLSVL.

The rearrangement uses TRBV5-1 and TRBJ2-2; no firm D call. The CDR3 is made up of 14 amino acids. Trimming left V 4 bases short and J 4 bases short, with 11 bases between. The germline V gene has CDR1 SGHRS and CDR2 YFSETQ. DNA for the CDR3: TGCGCCAGCAGCCCGCTCTCGGGCACCGGGGAGCTGTTTTTT. Translated: CASSPLSGTGELFF.

The count of this clone is one. The rearrangement joins TRBV18 to TRBJ2-7; a possible D gene is TRBD1 (6 bases). Deletions cut 3 bases from V and 6 bases from J, with 21 bases between. Germline V lookup: CDR1 KGHSH, CDR2 LQKENI. CDR3 size: 16 residues. The CDR3: CASSPLNPGQSPEQYF. DNA of the CDR3: TGTGCCAGCTCACCCCTTAACCCTGGACAGAGCCCCGAGCAGTACTTC.

The chain combines TRBV5-1 with TRBJ1-2, with unresolved D. The germline V and J ends were trimmed by 0 bases and 4 bases, with 13 bases remaining between them. The CDR3 runs to 15 residues. Looked up from germline, CDR1 is SGHRS and CDR2 is YFSETQ. The CDR3 nucleotides read TGCGCCAGCAGCTTGGCTGGGGAGCTTGTCTATGGCTACACCTTC. This encodes CASSLAGELVYGYTF. Based on the CDR3 plus reference TRBV5-1 and TRBJ1-2, the full variable domain is KAGVTQTPRYLIKTRGQQVTLSCSPISGHRSVSWYQQTPGQGLQFLFEYFSETQRNKGNFPGRFSGRQFSNSRSEMNVSTLELGDSALYLCASSLAGELVYGYTFGSGTRLTVV.

This chain joins TRBV30 and TRBJ1-2; D possibly corresponds to TRBD1 (5 bases). The germline V gene encodes CDR1 GTSNPN and CDR2 SVGIG (reference sequence). Trimming shortened V by 1 base and J by 8 bases, and 17 bases separated the two germline ends. The CDR3 covers 14 residues. The CDR3 region has the DNA TGTGCCTGGAGTGGGGATGCACAGGCAGGAGGCTACACCTTC. Its protein is CAWSGDAQAGGYTF.

A word on this clone: This same CDR3 is encoded by further DNA sequences in the sample. The rearrangement joins TRBV5-1 to TRBJ1-2; D gene uncertain. This CDR3 is built from 12 residues. Trimming cost V 1 base and J 2 bases, with 3 bases left between them. Germline V gene sequence: CDR1 SGHRS, CDR2 YFSETQ. The CDR3: CASSLSNYGYTF. As DNA, the CDR3 is TGCGCCAGCAGCTTGTCCAACTATGGCTACACCTTC.

This chain uses TRBV7-2 with TRBJ1-1, with unresolved D. The V gene's germline CDR1 is SGHTA and CDR2 FQGNSA. The CDR3 loop spans 14 amino acids. The V gene lost 2 bases and the J gene lost 4 bases, with 11 bases spanning the gap. The CDR3 is CASSLLRGSTEAFF. In DNA form, the CDR3 reads TGTGCCAGCAGCTTACTGCGAGGGAGCACTGAAGCTTTCTTT.

The chain couples TRBV10-2 to TRBJ1-6; 9 bases are shared with TRBD1. Unmatched junction bases numbered 3, after V lost 8 bases and J lost 7 bases. Germline loops: CDR1 WSHSY, CDR2 SAAADI. This CDR3 comprises 13 residues. CDR3 in amino acids: CASRDRENSPLHF. As DNA, the CDR3 is TGCGCCAGCCGGGACAGGGAGAATTCACCCCTCCACTTT.

The chain has TRBV19 and TRBJ1-1; no definite D call. With 3 bases removed from V and 7 bases from J, the gap between germline ends came to 15 bases. The CDR3 is 14 amino acids. Germline CDR1 reads LNHDA; CDR2 reads SQIVND (reference sequence). CDR3 in DNA: TGTGCCAGTAGTATCTGGATGGGGTCGGATGAAGCTTTCTTT. Protein: CASSIWMGSDEAFF.

The CDR3 is CASSVEPDRRAYEQYF. The CDR3 DNA sequence: TGTGCCAGCAGCGTAGAGCCCGACCGGAGAGCCTACGAGCAGTACTTC. V and J are TRBV9 and TRBJ2-7; D gene ambiguous. The CDR3 sequence is 16 residues long. Germline lookup yields CDR1 SGDLS and CDR2 YYNGEE. The V end lost 0 bases, the J end lost 2 bases, and 15 bases lay between the germline ends.

The chain couples TRBV6-1 to TRBJ2-2; D not certain. There are 15 residues in the CDR3. Germline loops: CDR1 MNHNS, CDR2 SASEGT. Trimming stripped 5 bases from V and 1 base from J, with 11 bases between. This CDR3 is CASSTDPWNTGELFF. In DNA, the CDR3 is TGTGCCAGCAGTACAGATCCTTGGAACACCGGGGAGCTGTTTTTT.